This T cell receptor beta chain was sequenced during a study of blood T cell repertoires in COVID-19. Study as a whole: PBMCs, B-cell-depleted T cells, or T cells provided the cDNA or gDNA that made up the material.

Trimming shortened V by 2 bases and J by 8 bases, and 16 bases separated the two germline ends. This CDR3 is built from 15 residues. Per the germline V gene, CDR1 is SGHTA and CDR2 is FQGTGA. Membership in each cohort depended on participant-reported clinical history. Sequencing used immunoSEQ multiplex PCR; TCRdb keeps in-frame clones, though not all of them. The data contain fewer than 250,000 clones, approximately 85% of them singletons. This chain connects TRBV7-3 to TRBJ2-1; possibly TRBD1 for D (6 bases). This TCR was sampled from a woman between 50 and 59 years old with acute COVID-19. Sequenced: PBMCs or T cells enriched from blood (not recorded which). CDR3 bases: TGTGCCAGCAGCTTACAGGGGACCGTGGTGGATGAGCAGTTCTTC. It is translated as CASSLQGTVVDEQFF.